The rows below give T cell receptor beta chains drawn from one sample of a study of blood T cell repertoires in COVID-19. The table came from immunoSEQ multiplex PCR; TCRdb's copy has only in-frame clones and leaves some out. The sample has about 250,000 clones; 80% to 90% are singletons. Input material: PBMCs or T cells enriched from blood (not recorded which). The source of these receptors is a woman between 18 and 29 years old who had recovered from COVID-19. The conserved cysteine and the conserved F or W are not part of the CDR3 here.

v_gene,j_gene,CDR3aa
TRBV27,TRBJ2-7,ASSPGLQGYEQY
TRBV6-1,TRBJ1-1,ASSEASRQAGSLDTEAF
TRBV28,TRBJ2-5,ASSPLGGGQETQY
TRBV27,TRBJ1-4,ASSSYRAADEKLF
TRBV3-1/TRBV3-2,TRBJ2-1,ASSRLAGTNYNEQF
TRBV5-6,TRBJ1-1,ASSAVTGVLNTEAF
TRBV28,TRBJ2-3,ASRPYGTDTQY
TRBV29-1,TRBJ1-1,SVDSAAGAF
TRBV5-1,TRBJ2-3,ASSTGQGTDTQY
TRBV5-6,TRBJ1-1,ASSLGAGGMPLNTEAF
TRBV18,TRBJ2-6,ASSRASPSGANVLT
TRBV7-8,TRBJ2-3,ASSFPSGGGDTQY
TRBV24-1,TRBJ1-5,ATSDPRQAPNQPQH
TRBV10-3,TRBJ2-1,AISGTDLSEQF
TRBV5-3,TRBJ1-1,ASIKQGRRQDAEAF
TRBV5-1,TRBJ2-5,ASSLALAGGGETQY
TRBV18,TRBJ2-2,ASSPWSKPNTGELF
TRBV13,TRBJ2-7,ASSAGLAGYYEQY
TRBV9,TRBJ1-3,ASSATGSSGNTIY
TRBV12-3/TRBV12-4,TRBJ2-1,ASMGAGVNEQF
TRBV3-1/TRBV3-2,TRBJ2-7,ASSQDIAYEQY
TRBV11-2,TRBJ1-2,ASSLFTGTGAHGYT
TRBV28,TRBJ2-1,ASSLPLLAGNEQF
TRBV27,TRBJ1-6,ASSLGSGGYNSPLH
TRBV3-1/TRBV3-2,TRBJ1-4,ASSPQANEKLF
TRBV7-9,TRBJ2-6,ASSFGNSGANVLT
TRBV7-3,TRBJ1-2,ASSLGQGSSYT
TRBV2,TRBJ1-3,ASSEVNSGNTIY
TRBV5-3,TRBJ1-1,ARLGNTEAF
TRBV6-1,TRBJ2-7,ASSEGRGAYEQY
TRBV5-5,TRBJ2-1,ASSLNPPTPYNEQF
TRBV3-1/TRBV3-2,TRBJ2-4,ASSPYLAGGGENIQY
TRBV3-1/TRBV3-2,TRBJ1-6,ASSQDRTGFNSPLH
TRBV6-5,TRBJ2-7,ASMARDRGYEQY
TRBV5-4,TRBJ1-2,ASSLVDRGLANYGYT
TRBV7-9,TRBJ1-3,ASSPLEGMSSGNTIY
TRBV5-1,TRBJ1-1,ASSPMYGRTNTEAF
TRBV5-1,TRBJ2-1,ASSSLAGGLTSYNEQF
TRBV4-2,TRBJ2-3,ASSQDLRLPQY
TRBV24-1,TRBJ2-5,ATSDLTLAGGQYQETQY
TRBV5-4,TRBJ1-1,ASSVRTGGTEAF
TRBV19,TRBJ2-1,ASSIHSGRALKGEQF
TRBV5-1,TRBJ1-1,ASSLHPENTEAF
TRBV5-1,TRBJ2-7,ASSVGLLGSDEQY
TRBV10-1,TRBJ1-1,ASSRDILNTEAF
TRBV2,TRBJ1-2,ASSGGQYGYT